These T cell receptor beta chains were read from a single sample in a study of control samples from healthy donors and cancer patients. The repertoire was sequenced with immunoSEQ multiplex PCR; TCRdb's copy has only in-frame clones and lacks some. The table includes some 96,000 clones, about 88% detected once. The specimen was blood. These TCRs come from a woman aged 45-59 years in good health. Each CDR3 is given with its conserved first and last residue. Fields, in order: V gene, clone size, CDR3 protein. Not all rows give a size; the values are once, few, many and, for expanded clones, a class.

TRBV6-5,.,CASRDIERNTEAFF
TRBV4-1,few,CASSQAGTGPNTGELFF
TRBV13,.,CASSLPSGETTDTQYF
TRBV19,.,CASSIASTGELFF
TRBV12-1,.,CASSPPGRANTEAFF
TRBV9,.,CASSVVAGLRNEQFF
TRBV12-3/TRBV12-4,.,CASSLSENTEAFF
TRBV30,few,CAWRGRSRNTEAFF
TRBV7-9,.,CASSLVGGAMGYEQYF
TRBV7-2,.,CASSHRGHNTGELFF
TRBV9,.,CASSLAGDNQPQHF
TRBV6-5,.,CASSRDRYEKLFF
TRBV11-2,.,CASSLDRAEGPLETQYF
TRBV18,.,CASSETASGNIQYF
TRBV7-6,.,CASSLPGRQETQYF
TRBV19,once,CASSIEAEGQPQHF
TRBV30,.,CAWSLGAGPSGANVLTF
TRBV7-9,.,CASSRTSGSADTQYF
TRBV19,once,CASSPMAGGSDTQYF
TRBV7-6,few,CASSLAERGFTYEQFF
TRBV7-2,.,CASSLAATANTGELFF
TRBV6-4,.,CASSDSETDTQYF
TRBV19,.,CASRGQALNTEAFF
TRBV6-5,.,CASQLMDQPQHF
TRBV6-5,.,CASSFISVGNTEAFF
TRBV19,few,CASSRRQGSITNSGNTIYF
TRBV19,.,CASRRGTEAFF
TRBV19,.,CASRREGINEQFF
TRBV20-1,.,CSAPMNTEAFF
TRBV3-1/TRBV3-2,.,CASSPDLGRQPQHF
TRBV11-3,.,CASSFPPRGRSYYGYTF
TRBV30,.,CAWTWTQSSYNEQFF
TRBV2,.,CASSEGWRETQYF
TRBV2,.,CASSPLASNQPQHF
TRBV20-1,.,CSASGQGPDNQPQHF
TRBV6-1,.,CASSEAPPFQVGNTEAFF
TRBV11-2,.,CAKSGRGRLTDTQYF
TRBV4-1,.,CASSQGGNGIPQYF
TRBV18,.,CASSPQGARANQPQHF
TRBV6-5,.,CASSSIGRQREAFF
TRBV10-3,.,CAISELGAVRDPRNGYTF